The 27 T cell receptor beta chains in this list originate from one sample, sequenced in a study of blood T cell repertoires in COVID-19. Libraries were prepared by immunoSEQ multiplex PCR; TCRdb keeps only in-frame clonotypes and omits some of them. The sample has about 91,000 clones, roughly 71% seen once. Sequencing input: peripheral blood. The receptors shown here come from a woman older than 75 with acute or convalescent COVID-19.

The chain uses TRBV5-1 and TRBJ1-1, with 8 bases identical to TRBD1. There are 14 residues in the CDR3. J was trimmed by 7 bases and V by 8 bases; bases with no gene match: 13. Germline CDR1 SGHRS, CDR2 YFSETQ. The CDR3, as DNA: TGCGCCAGTTCGCTGGGACAGGCCAACGGTGAAGCTTTCTTT. This translates into CASSLGQANGEAFF.

This rearrangement joins TRBV6-5 to TRBJ1-2; 7 nucleotides match TRBD1. Trimming at V came to 2 bases and at J to 2 bases, leaving 5 bases not matched to a gene. Germline CDR1 MNHEY, CDR2 SVGAGI. CDR3 size: 15 residues. In nucleotides, the CDR3 is TGTGCCAGCAGTTACCCCCAAGGGGGCAACTATGGCTACACCTTC. It codes for CASSYPQGGNYGYTF.

The chain combines TRBV2 with TRBJ1-1, with D unclear. In germline, CDR1 is SNHLY, CDR2 FYNNEI. The CDR3 totals 14 residues. V was pared by 4 bases and J by 0 bases, with 9 bases between. The chain's CDR3 is CASSGGHLNTEAFF. DNA of the CDR3: TGTGCCAGCAGTGGAGGGCACCTGAACACTGAAGCTTTCTTT.

The J gene is TRBJ2-1, the V gene TRBV3-1 (or the pseudogene TRBV3-2); 11 bases are shared with TRBD2. Germline V gene sequence: CDR1 LGHDT, CDR2 YNNKEL (reference sequence). CDR3 length: 16 residues. After removal of 4 bases from V and 5 bases from J, the junction contained 7 bases not matched to a gene. The CDR3 DNA sequence: TGTGCCAGCAGCCCAGCTTCGGGACTAGCGGACAATGAGCAGTTCTTC. Translation gives CASSPASGLADNEQFF.

The CDR3 is CASSPLPVGGELFF. The CDR3 DNA is TGTGCCAGCTCACCGTTACCCGTCGGCGGGGAGCTGTTTTTT. J is TRBJ2-2 and V is TRBV18; D gene ambiguous. CDR3 length equals 14 residues. Germline V lookup: CDR1 KGHSH, CDR2 LQKENI. V dropped 3 bases and J dropped 7 bases, with 12 bases sitting between them.

V gene TRBV9 combines with J gene TRBJ2-2; D gene unclear. The germline gives CDR1 SGDLS, CDR2 YYNGEE. Trimming removed 0 bases from V and 2 bases from J, with 8 bases in between. This CDR3 is 15 amino acids long. CDR3 bases: TGTGCCAGCAGCGTAGCGGTTATCAACACCGGGGAGCTGTTTTTT. This translates into CASSVAVINTGELFF. The variable domain in full, with the rest retrieved from reference TRBV9 and TRBJ2-2, is DSGVTQTPKHLITATGQRVTLRCSPRSGDLSVYWYQQSLDQGLQFLIQYYNGEERAKGNILERFSAQQFPDLHSELNLSSLELGDSALYFCASSVAVINTGELFFGEGSRLTVL.

V usage is TRBV7-2 and J usage is TRBJ1-5; D is ambiguous. The CDR3 has 16 amino acids. Germline CDR1 is SGHTA and CDR2 is FQGNSA. V was clipped by 1 base and J by 2 bases, with 12 bases between them. This CDR3 is CASSLEGGLGNQPQHF. In DNA, the CDR3 is TGTGCCAGCAGCTTAGAAGGAGGGCTGGGCAATCAGCCCCAGCATTTT.

The chain is built from TRBV19 and TRBJ1-2, with 7 bases identical to TRBD1. V gave up 8 bases and J gave up 1 base; unmatched junction bases: 4. CDR1 is LNHDA and CDR2 is SQIVND in the germline V gene (reference sequence). The CDR3 is made up of 13 amino acids. CDR3 amino acids: CASGDSLNYGYTF. CDR3 sequence (DNA): TGTGCCAGTGGGGACAGCCTTAACTATGGCTACACCTTC.

V is TRBV27 and J is TRBJ1-2; 7 bases are a match to TRBD1. This CDR3 contains 15 residues. Losses at the gene ends were 3 bases for V and 1 base for J; bases not matched to a gene: 5. Germline V gene data show CDR1 as MNHEY and CDR2 as SMNVEV (reference sequence). CDR3 in DNA: TGTGCCAGCAGTTTTCGGACAGGAGGTAACTATGGCTACACCTTC. This codes for CASSFRTGGNYGYTF.

This rearrangement joins TRBV5-8 to TRBJ1-2, with unresolved D. CDR1 and CDR2 (germline): SGHTS, YDEGEE. The V end lost 0 bases, the J end lost 5 bases, and 5 bases lay between the germline ends. This CDR3 region has 12 residues. The CDR3 loop is CASSLAGYGYTF. CDR3 in DNA: TGTGCCAGCAGCTTGGCGGGATATGGCTACACCTTC.

This clone was recorded only once. The chain joins TRBV7-9 to TRBJ2-7; TRBD2 agrees at 7 bases. With V trimmed by 4 bases and J by 3 bases, 3 bases remained unmatched. Germline CDR1 reads SEHNR; CDR2 reads FQNEAQ (reference sequence). CDR3 length equals 13 residues. The chain's CDR3 is CASSWTSSYEQYF. The CDR3 nucleotides are TGTGCCAGCAGCTGGACTAGTAGCTACGAGCAGTACTTC.

The genes are TRBV5-5 and TRBJ1-2; D may be TRBD1 (5 bases). Germline lookup yields CDR1 SGHKS and CDR2 YYEKEE (reference sequence). This CDR3 is 12 amino acids long. V dropped 4 bases and J dropped 5 bases, with 9 bases sitting between them. CDR3 coding DNA: TGTGCCAGCAGCCGGGGGGAGTATGGCTACACCTTC. Amino acids: CASSRGEYGYTF.

This clone was counted a single time. The gene calls are TRBV10-3 and TRBJ1-5, with no clear D. V was pared by 2 bases and J by 3 bases, with 14 bases between. This CDR3 has 16 amino acids. Germline CDR1 ENHRY, CDR2 SYGVKD. The CDR3 reads CAISEEYSNHNQPQHF. CDR3 nucleotides: TGTGCCATCAGTGAGGAATACAGCAACCACAATCAGCCCCAGCATTTT.

This chain joins TRBV5-5 and TRBJ1-1; D might be TRBD1 (5 bases). Per germline, CDR1 SGHKS and CDR2 YYEKEE (reference sequence). Trimming took 0 bases from V and 0 from J, leaving 18 bases between them. The CDR3 spans 18 residues. The CDR3, as DNA: TGTGCCAGCAGCTTGGTTTGGGGCCAGCTGGGTATGAACACTGAAGCTTTCTTT. This encodes CASSLVWGQLGMNTEAFF.

This rearrangement joins TRBV5-1 to TRBJ1-2; D is possibly TRBD1 (6 bases). Trimming left V 4 bases short and J 7 bases short, with 14 bases between. This CDR3 contains 13 residues. Per the germline V gene, CDR1 is SGHRS and CDR2 is YFSETQ. CDR3 DNA sequence: TGCGCCAGCAGCGTGGACAGCATTAGTGGCTACACCTTC. Its translation: CASSVDSISGYTF.

The chain is built from TRBV5-1 and TRBJ2-1, with a possible D match to TRBD2 (6 bases). V lost 3 bases to trimming and J lost 5 bases, with 15 bases between them. Germline V gene sequence: CDR1 SGHRS, CDR2 YFSETQ. The CDR3 is 15 residues long. Written as DNA, the CDR3 is TGCGCCAGCAGCTGGAGCGGGTCTCGAGACAATGAGCAGTTCTTC. Its protein is CASSWSGSRDNEQFF.

V usage is TRBV7-6 and J usage is TRBJ2-1; D is possibly TRBD1 (5 bases). V lost 5 bases and J 1 base, leaving 12 bases between the germline ends. The CDR3 runs 15 residues. Germline V lookup: CDR1 SGHVS, CDR2 FNYEAQ. Written as DNA, the CDR3 is TGTGCCAGCAGCCCGAACAGGCCTTCCTACAATGAGCAGTTCTTC. Amino acid sequence: CASSPNRPSYNEQFF.

V usage is TRBV28 and J usage is TRBJ2-1; TRBD2 matches at 8 bases. V trimming: 7 bases; J trimming: 8 bases; junction bases outside the gene matches: 13. This CDR3 is 15 amino acids long. The germline CDR1 and CDR2 sequences are MDHEN and SYDVKM. Here the CDR3 reads CASTSPGGRDDEQFF. CDR3 bases: TGTGCCAGCACCTCACCGGGGGGGCGCGACGATGAGCAGTTCTTC.

V gene TRBV6-5 combines with J gene TRBJ1-4; D is possibly TRBD1 (6 bases). Germline loops: CDR1 MNHEY, CDR2 SVGAGI. V was shortened by 5 bases and J by 7 bases, with 14 bases between the two germline ends. The CDR3 is 14 amino acids. CDR3 nucleotide sequence: TGTGCCAGCAGTCCCCACAGGGAAGGTGAAAAACTGTTTTTT. As protein: CASSPHREGEKLFF.

In DNA form, the CDR3 reads TGTGCCAGCAGCTTACCTAGCACCGGGACTAGTATCACCGGGGAGCTGTTTTTT. It codes for CASSLPSTGTSITGELFF. This chain joins TRBV7-9 and TRBJ2-2, with 8 bases matching TRBD2. This CDR3 contains 18 residues. Trimming at V came to 2 bases and at J to 4 bases, leaving 12 bases not matched to a gene. Per germline, CDR1 SEHNR and CDR2 FQNEAQ (reference sequence).

A few counts support this clone. The V call is TRBV27, the J call TRBJ1-2, with D possibly matching TRBD1 (5 bases). Germline assignment: CDR1 MNHEY and CDR2 SMNVEV (reference sequence). V was shortened by 3 bases and J by 6 bases, with 17 bases between the two germline ends. The CDR3 runs to 15 residues. The CDR3: CASSFGRAFGNGYTF. The CDR3 DNA reads as TGTGCCAGCAGTTTTGGCAGGGCATTTGGGAATGGCTACACCTTC.

This chain links TRBV7-2 with TRBJ1-1; TRBD1 might be the D (5 bases). Trimming left V 2 bases short and J 7 bases short, with 11 bases between. Germline-derived CDR1 and CDR2 are SGHTA and FQGNSA. The CDR3 runs to 13 residues. DNA for the CDR3: TGTGCCAGCAGCTTATGGCAGGGCGATGAAGCTTTCTTT. Translation gives CASSLWQGDEAFF.

The chain uses TRBV28 and TRBJ2-7; 7 bases are shared with TRBD2. The CDR3 totals 14 residues. Germline V CDR1 and CDR2: MDHEN, SYDVKM. Losses at the gene ends were 8 bases for V and 6 bases for J; bases not matched to a gene: 13. CDR3 residues: CASWGLAGDSEQYF. Written as DNA, the CDR3 is TGTGCCAGCTGGGGCTTGGCGGGAGATTCCGAGCAGTACTTC.

This chain joins TRBV6-6 and TRBJ2-5, with D perhaps matching TRBD2 (5 bases). CDR3 size: 12 residues. CDR1 is MNHNY and CDR2 is SVGAGI in the germline V gene (reference sequence). Trimming shortened V by 7 bases and J by 0 bases, and 6 bases separated the two germline ends. The CDR3 sequence: CASMDYQETQYF. The CDR3 coding sequence is TGTGCCAGCATGGACTACCAAGAGACCCAGTACTTC.

The chain recombines TRBV19 with TRBJ2-1; no clear D gene. With 6 bases removed from V and 6 bases from J, the gap between germline ends came to 12 bases. Germline assignment: CDR1 LNHDA and CDR2 SQIVND (reference sequence). The CDR3 sequence is 13 residues long. CDR3 region: CASSSWALNEQFF. As DNA, the CDR3 is TGTGCCAGTAGCTCGTGGGCCCTCAATGAGCAGTTCTTC.

This clone was picked up a small number of times. The chain is built from TRBV27 and TRBJ1-5; 8 bases align to TRBD1. Germline V gene lookup returns CDR1 MNHEY and CDR2 SMNVEV (reference sequence). The CDR3 totals 17 residues. Trimming took 4 bases from V and 5 from J; bases not matched to a gene: 13. Written as DNA, the CDR3 is TGTGCCAGCAGTTCTATCGCCCCGGGACAGGTACATCAGCCCCAGCATTTT. It codes for CASSSIAPGQVHQPQHF.

The rearrangement uses TRBV6-5 and TRBJ1-2, with 9 bases matching TRBD1. Unmatched junction bases numbered 6, after V lost 6 bases and J lost 7 bases. This CDR3 region has 13 residues. CDR1 and CDR2 (germline): MNHEY, SVGAGI. CDR3 sequence reads: CASRRQGGVGYTF. CDR3 sequence (DNA): TGTGCCAGCAGGAGACAGGGGGGGGTTGGCTACACCTTC.